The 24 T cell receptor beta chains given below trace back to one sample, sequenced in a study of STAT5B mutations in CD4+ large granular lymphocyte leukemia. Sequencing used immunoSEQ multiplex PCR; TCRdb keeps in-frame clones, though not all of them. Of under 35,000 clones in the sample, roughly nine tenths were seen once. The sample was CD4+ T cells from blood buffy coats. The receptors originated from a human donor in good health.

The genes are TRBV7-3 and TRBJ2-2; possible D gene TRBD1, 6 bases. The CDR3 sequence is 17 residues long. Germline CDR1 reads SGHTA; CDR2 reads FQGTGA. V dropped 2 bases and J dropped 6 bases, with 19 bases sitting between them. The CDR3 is CASSLGYTGPFAGELFF. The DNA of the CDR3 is TGTGCCAGCAGCTTAGGCTATACAGGGCCCTTTGCCGGGGAGCTGTTTTTT.

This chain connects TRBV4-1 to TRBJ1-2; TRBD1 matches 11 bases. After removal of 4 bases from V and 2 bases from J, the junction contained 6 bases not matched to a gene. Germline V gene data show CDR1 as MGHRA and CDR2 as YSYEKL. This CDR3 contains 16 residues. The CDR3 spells CASSPGQGARNYGYTF. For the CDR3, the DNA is TGCGCCAGCAGCCCTGGACAGGGGGCGAGGAACTATGGCTACACCTTC.

CDR3 amino acids: CASSSRTVSNEKLFF. The CDR3 coding sequence is TGTGCCAGCAGTTCCAGGACAGTTTCAAATGAAAAACTGTTTTTT. This chain joins TRBV27 and TRBJ1-4; TRBD1 is a possible D gene (6 bases). The CDR3 has 15 residues. With 4 bases removed from V and 5 bases from J, the gap between germline ends came to 14 bases. CDR1 is MNHEY, CDR2 SMNVEV, per germline (reference sequence).

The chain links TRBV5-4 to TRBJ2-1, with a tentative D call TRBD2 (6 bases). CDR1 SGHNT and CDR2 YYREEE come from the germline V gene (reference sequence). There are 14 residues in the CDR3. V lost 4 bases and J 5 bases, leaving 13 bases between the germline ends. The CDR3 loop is CASSGGTFNNEQFF. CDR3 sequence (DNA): TGTGCCAGCAGCGGCGGGACCTTTAACAATGAGCAGTTCTTC.

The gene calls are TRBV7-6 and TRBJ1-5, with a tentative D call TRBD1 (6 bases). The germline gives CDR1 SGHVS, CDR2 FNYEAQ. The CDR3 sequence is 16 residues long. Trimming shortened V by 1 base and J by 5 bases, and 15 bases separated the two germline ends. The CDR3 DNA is TGTGCCAGCAGCTTAGAGGGGGGGCAAGGGGATCAGCCCCAGCATTTT. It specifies CASSLEGGQGDQPQHF.

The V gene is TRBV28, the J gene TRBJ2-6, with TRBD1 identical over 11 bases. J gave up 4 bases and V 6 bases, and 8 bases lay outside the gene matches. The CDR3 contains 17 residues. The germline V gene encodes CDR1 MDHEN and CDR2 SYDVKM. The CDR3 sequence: CASRPGQGARGANVLTF. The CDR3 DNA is TGTGCCAGCAGACCAGGACAGGGGGCGAGGGGGGCCAACGTCCTGACTTTC.

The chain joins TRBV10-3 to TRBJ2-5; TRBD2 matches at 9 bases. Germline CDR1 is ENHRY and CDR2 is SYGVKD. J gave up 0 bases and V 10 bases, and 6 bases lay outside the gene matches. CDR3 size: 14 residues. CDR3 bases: TGTGCCACTGCTAGCGGGGCTGACCAAGAGACCCAGTACTTC. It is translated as CATASGADQETQYF.

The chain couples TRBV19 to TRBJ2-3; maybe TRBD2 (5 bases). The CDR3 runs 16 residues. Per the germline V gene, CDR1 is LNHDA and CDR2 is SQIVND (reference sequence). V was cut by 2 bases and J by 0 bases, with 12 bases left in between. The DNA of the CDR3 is TGTGCCAGTAGTATACGCGGAGCGGCTAGCACAGATACGCAGTATTTT. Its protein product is CASSIRGAASTDTQYF.

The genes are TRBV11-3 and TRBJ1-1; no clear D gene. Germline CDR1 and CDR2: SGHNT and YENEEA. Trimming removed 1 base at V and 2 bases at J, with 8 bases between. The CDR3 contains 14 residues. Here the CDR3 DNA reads TGTGCCAGCAGCTTAGGCTCCAGCAACACTGAAGCTTTCTTT. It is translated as CASSLGSSNTEAFF.

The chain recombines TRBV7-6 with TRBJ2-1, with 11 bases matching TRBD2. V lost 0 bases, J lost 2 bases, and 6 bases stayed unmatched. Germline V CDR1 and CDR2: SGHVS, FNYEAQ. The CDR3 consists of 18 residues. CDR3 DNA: TGTGCCAGCAGCTTAGCGCCGACTAGCGGGATCCCCTACAATGAGCAGTTCTTC. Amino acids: CASSLAPTSGIPYNEQFF.

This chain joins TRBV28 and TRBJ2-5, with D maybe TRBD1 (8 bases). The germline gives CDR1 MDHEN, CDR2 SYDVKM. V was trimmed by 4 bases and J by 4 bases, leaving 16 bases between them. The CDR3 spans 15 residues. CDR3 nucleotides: TGTGCCAGCAGTTCCCCCACAGGGGGGGGAGAGACCCAGTACTTC. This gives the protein CASSSPTGGGETQYF. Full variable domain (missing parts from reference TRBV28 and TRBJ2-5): DVKVTQSSRYLVKRTGEKVFLECVQDMDHENMFWYRQDPGLGLRLIYFSYDVKMKEKGDIPEGYSVSREKKERFSLILESASTNQTSMYLCASSSPTGGGETQYFGPGTRLLVL.

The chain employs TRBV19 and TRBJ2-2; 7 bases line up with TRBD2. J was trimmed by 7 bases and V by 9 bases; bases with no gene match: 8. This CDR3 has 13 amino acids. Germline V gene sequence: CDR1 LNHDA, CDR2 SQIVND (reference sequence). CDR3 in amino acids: CASLADRNGELFF. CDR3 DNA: TGTGCCAGCCTAGCGGACCGTAACGGGGAGCTGTTTTTT.

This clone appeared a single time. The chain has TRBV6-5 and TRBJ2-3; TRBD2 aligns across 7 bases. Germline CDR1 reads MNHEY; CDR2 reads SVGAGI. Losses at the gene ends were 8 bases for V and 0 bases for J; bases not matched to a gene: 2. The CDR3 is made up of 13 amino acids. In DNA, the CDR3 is TGTGCCAGCCGGGGGGTTAGCACAGATACGCAGTATTTT. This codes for CASRGVSTDTQYF.

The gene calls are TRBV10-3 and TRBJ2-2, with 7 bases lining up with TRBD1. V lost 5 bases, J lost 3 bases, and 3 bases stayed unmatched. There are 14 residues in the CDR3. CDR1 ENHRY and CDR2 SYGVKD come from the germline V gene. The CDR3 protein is CAISRQGDTGELFF. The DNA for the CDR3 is TGTGCCATCAGTAGACAGGGAGACACCGGGGAGCTGTTTTTT.

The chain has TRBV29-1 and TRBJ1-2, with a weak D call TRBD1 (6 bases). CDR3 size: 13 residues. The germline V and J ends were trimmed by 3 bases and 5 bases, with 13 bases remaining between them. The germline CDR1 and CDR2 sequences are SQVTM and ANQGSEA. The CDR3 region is CSVEVRGRYGYTF. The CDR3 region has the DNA TGCAGCGTTGAGGTCAGGGGACGGTATGGCTACACCTTC.

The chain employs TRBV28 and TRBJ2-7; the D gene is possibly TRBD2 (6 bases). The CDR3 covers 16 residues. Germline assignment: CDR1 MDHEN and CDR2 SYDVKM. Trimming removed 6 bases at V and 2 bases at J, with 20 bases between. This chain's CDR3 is CASSPSGSGLTYEQYF. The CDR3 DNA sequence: TGTGCCAGCAGCCCCTCTGGGAGCGGGCTTACCTACGAGCAGTACTTC.

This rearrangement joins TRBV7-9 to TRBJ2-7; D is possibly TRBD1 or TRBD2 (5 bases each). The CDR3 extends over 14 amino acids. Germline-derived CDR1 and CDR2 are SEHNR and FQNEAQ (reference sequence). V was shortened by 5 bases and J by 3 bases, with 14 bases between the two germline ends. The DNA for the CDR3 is TGTGCCAGCAGCACGGGGACGGGTGACTACGAGCAGTACTTC. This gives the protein CASSTGTGDYEQYF. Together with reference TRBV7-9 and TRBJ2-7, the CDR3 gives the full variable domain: DTGVSQNPRHKITKRGQNVTFRCDPISEHNRLYWYRQTLGQGPEFLTYFQNEAQLEKSRLLSDRFSAERPKGSFSTLEIQRTEQGDSAMYLCASSTGTGDYEQYFGPGTRLTVT.

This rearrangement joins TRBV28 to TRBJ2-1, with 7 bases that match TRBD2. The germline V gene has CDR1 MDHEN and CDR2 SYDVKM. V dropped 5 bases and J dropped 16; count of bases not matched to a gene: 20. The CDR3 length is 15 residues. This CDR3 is CASSVNRPHLGGFFF. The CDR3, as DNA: TGTGCCAGCAGTGTTAATAGGCCACACCTCGGGGGGTTCTTCTTC.

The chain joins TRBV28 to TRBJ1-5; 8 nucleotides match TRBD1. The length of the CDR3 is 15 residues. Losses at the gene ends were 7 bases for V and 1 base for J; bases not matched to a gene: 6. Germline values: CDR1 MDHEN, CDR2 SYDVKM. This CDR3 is CASTLDRGSNQPQHF. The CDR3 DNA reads TGTGCCAGCACTCTAGACAGGGGCAGCAATCAGCCCCAGCATTTT. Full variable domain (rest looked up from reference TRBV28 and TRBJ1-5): DVKVTQSSRYLVKRTGEKVFLECVQDMDHENMFWYRQDPGLGLRLIYFSYDVKMKEKGDIPEGYSVSREKKERFSLILESASTNQTSMYLCASTLDRGSNQPQHFGDGTRLSIL.

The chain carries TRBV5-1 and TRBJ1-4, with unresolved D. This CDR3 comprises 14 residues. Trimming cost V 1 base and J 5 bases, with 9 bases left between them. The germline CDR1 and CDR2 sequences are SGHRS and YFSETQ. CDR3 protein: CASSLTNGNEKLFF. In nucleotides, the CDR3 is TGCGCCAGCAGCTTGACGAATGGGAATGAAAAACTGTTTTTT.

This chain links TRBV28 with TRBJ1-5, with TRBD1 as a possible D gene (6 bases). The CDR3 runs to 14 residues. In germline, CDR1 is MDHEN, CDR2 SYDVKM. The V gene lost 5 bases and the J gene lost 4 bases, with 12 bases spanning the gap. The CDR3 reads CASSPYRVNQPQHF. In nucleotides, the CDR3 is TGTGCCAGCAGTCCCTACAGGGTTAATCAGCCCCAGCATTTT.

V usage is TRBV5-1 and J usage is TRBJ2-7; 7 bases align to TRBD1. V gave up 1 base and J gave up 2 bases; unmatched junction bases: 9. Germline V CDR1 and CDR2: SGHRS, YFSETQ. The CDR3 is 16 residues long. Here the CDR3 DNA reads TGCGCCAGCAGCTTGTCGGTCAGGGGGACCCCCTACGAGCAGTACTTC. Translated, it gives CASSLSVRGTPYEQYF.

CDR3 bases: TGTGCCATCAGTGAAGGTAGCGGGAGTAAGGTTGGGATAACCTACGAGCAGTACTTC. It encodes CAISEGSGSKVGITYEQYF. V gene TRBV10-3 combines with J gene TRBJ2-7; 9 bases match TRBD2. The CDR3 runs 19 residues. Germline V gene sequence: CDR1 ENHRY, CDR2 SYGVKD. J was trimmed by 2 bases and V by 3 bases; bases with no gene match: 17.

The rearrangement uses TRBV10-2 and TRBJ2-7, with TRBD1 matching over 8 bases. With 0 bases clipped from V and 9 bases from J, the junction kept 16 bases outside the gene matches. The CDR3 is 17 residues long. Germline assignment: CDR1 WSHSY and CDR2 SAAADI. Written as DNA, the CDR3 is TGCGCCAGCAGTGAGTCTAAGGCGGGACAGGTTGCCTTGGGGCAGTACTTC. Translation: CASSESKAGQVALGQYF.